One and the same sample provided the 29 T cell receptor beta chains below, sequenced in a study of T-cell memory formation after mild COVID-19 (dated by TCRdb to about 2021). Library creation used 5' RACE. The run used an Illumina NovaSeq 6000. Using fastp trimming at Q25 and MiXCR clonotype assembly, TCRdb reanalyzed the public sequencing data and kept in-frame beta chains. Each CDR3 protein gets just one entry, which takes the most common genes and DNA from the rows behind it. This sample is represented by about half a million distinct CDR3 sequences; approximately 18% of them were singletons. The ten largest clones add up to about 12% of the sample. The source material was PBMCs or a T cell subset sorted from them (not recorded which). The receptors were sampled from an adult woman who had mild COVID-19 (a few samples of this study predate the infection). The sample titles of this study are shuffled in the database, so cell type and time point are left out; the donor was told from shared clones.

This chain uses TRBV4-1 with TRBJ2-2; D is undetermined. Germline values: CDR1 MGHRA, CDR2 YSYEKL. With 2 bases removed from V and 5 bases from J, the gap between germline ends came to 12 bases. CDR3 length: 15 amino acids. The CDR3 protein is CASSQRIQGTGELFF. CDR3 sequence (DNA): TGCGCCAGCAGCCAACGTATACAAGGAACCGGGGAGCTGTTTTTT.

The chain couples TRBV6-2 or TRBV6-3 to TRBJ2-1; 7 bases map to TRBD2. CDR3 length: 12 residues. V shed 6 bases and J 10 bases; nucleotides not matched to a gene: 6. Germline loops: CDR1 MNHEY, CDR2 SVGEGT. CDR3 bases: TGTGCCAGCAGCTTCCTAGCGGTCGAGCAGTTCTTC. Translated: CASSFLAVEQFF.

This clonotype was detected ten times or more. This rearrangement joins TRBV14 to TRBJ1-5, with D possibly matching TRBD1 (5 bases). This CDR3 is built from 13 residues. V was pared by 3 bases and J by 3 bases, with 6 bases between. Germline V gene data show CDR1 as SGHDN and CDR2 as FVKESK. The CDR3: CASSQGPNQPQHF. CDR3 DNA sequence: TGTGCCAGCAGCCAGGGACCCAATCAGCCCCAGCATTTT.

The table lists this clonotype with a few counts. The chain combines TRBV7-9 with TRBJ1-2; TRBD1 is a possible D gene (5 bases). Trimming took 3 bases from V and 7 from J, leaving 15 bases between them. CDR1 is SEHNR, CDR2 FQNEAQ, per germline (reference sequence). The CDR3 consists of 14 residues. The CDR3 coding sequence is TGTGCCAGCAGCTTCAGGGACCCCGGGAGTGGCTACACCTTC. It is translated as CASSFRDPGSGYTF.

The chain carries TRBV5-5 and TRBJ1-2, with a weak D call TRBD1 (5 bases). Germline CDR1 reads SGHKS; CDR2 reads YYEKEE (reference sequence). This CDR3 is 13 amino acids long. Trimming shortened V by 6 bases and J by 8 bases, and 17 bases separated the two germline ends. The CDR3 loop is CASIRFMGEGYTF. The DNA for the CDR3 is TGTGCCAGCATAAGGTTCATGGGGGAAGGCTACACCTTC.

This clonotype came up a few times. CDR3 DNA sequence: TGTGCCACCAGCAGATCGGGACAGGGAAAGGGGAATGAGCAGTTCTTC. It is translated as CATSRSGQGKGNEQFF. The rearrangement joins TRBV15 to TRBJ2-1; TRBD1 aligns across 9 bases. Looked up from germline, CDR1 is LNHNV and CDR2 is YYDKDF (reference sequence). V gave up 2 bases and J gave up 7 bases; unmatched junction bases: 9. The CDR3 loop spans 16 amino acids. Full variable domain (missing parts from reference TRBV15 and TRBJ2-1): DAMVIQNPRYQVTQFGKPVTLSCSQTLNHNVMYWYQQKSSQAPKLLFHYYDKDFNNEADTPDNFQSRRPNTSFCFLDIRSPGLGDTAMYLCATSRSGQGKGNEQFFGPGTRLTVL.

The CDR3 DNA reads as TGTGCCAGCAGTTCCCTCGCTGTATACGGCTACACCTTC. Translation gives CASSSLAVYGYTF. This chain joins TRBV6-2 or TRBV6-3 and TRBJ1-2; D is unresolved. Trimming took 4 bases from V and 8 from J, leaving 14 bases between them. The V gene's germline CDR1 is MNHEY and CDR2 SVGEGT. CDR3 length: 13 residues.

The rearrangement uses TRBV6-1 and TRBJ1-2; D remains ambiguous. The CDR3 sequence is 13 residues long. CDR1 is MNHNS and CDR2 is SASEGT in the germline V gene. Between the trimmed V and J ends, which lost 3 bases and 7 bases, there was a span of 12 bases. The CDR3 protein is CASSEDAASGYTF. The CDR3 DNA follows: TGTGCCAGCAGTGAGGACGCCGCGAGTGGCTACACCTTC.

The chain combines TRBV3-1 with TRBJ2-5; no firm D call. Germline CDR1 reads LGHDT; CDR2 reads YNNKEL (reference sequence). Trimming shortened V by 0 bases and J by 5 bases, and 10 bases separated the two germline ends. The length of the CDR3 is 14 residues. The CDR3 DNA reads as TGTGCCAGCAGCCAAGATCGGGTATGGGAGACCCAGTACTTC. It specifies CASSQDRVWETQYF.

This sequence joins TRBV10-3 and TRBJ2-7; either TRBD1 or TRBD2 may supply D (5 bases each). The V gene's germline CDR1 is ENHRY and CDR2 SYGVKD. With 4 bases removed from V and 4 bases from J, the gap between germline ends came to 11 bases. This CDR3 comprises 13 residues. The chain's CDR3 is CAISAGTAYEQYF. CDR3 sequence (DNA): TGTGCCATCAGTGCCGGGACCGCGTACGAGCAGTACTTC.

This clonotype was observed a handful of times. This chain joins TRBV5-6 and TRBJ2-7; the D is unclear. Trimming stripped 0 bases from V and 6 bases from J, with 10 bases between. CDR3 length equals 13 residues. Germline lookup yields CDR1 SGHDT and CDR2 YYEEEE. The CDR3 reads CASSLAGFGEQYF. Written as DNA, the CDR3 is TGTGCCAGCAGCTTGGCCGGTTTTGGCGAGCAGTACTTC.

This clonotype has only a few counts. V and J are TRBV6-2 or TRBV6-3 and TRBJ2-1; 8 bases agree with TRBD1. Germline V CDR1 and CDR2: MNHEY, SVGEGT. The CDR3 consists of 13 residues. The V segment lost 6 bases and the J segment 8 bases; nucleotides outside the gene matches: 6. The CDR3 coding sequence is TGTGCCAGCAGACGGGACAGGAGGGATGAGCAGTTCTTC. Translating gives CASRRDRRDEQFF.

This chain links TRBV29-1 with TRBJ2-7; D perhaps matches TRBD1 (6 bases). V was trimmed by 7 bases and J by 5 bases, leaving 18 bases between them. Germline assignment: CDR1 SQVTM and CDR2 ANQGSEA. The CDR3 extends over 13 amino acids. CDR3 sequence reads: CSAVLRGRDEQYF. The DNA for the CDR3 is TGCAGCGCCGTTCTCAGGGGAAGAGACGAGCAGTACTTC.

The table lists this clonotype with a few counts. For the CDR3, the DNA is TGTGCCACCAGTGATTCCCTAGGGGGGCTTGAGACCCAGTACTTC. It yields the protein CATSDSLGGLETQYF. V is TRBV24-1 and J is TRBJ2-5; D may correspond to TRBD1 or TRBD2 (6 bases each). There are 15 residues in the CDR3. Deletions cut 2 bases from V and 5 bases from J, with 14 bases between. Germline V CDR1 and CDR2: KGHDR, SFDVKD.

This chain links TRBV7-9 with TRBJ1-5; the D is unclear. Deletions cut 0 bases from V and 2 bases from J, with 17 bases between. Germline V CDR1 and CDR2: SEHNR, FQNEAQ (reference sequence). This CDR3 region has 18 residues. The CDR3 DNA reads TGTGCCAGCAGCTTAGCGTATGGTAGAGCTCGTGGCAATCAGCCCCAGCATTTT. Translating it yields CASSLAYGRARGNQPQHF. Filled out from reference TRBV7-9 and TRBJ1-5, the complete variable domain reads DTGVSQNPRHKITKRGQNVTFRCDPISEHNRLYWYRQTLGQGPEFLTYFQNEAQLEKSRLLSDRFSAERPKGSFSTLEIQRTEQGDSAMYLCASSLAYGRARGNQPQHFGDGTRLSIL.

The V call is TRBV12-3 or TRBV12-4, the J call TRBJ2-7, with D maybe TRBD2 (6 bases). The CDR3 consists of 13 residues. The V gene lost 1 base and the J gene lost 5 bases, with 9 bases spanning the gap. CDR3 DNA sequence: TGTGCCAGCAGTTTAGGGGGGGAGGACGAGCAGTACTTC. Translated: CASSLGGEDEQYF.

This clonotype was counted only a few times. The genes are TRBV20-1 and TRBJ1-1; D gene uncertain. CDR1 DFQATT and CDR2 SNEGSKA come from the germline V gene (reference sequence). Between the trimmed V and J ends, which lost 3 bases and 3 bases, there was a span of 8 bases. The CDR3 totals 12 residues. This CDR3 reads CSARTGDTEAFF. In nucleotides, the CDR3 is TGCAGTGCTAGGACTGGCGACACTGAAGCTTTCTTT.

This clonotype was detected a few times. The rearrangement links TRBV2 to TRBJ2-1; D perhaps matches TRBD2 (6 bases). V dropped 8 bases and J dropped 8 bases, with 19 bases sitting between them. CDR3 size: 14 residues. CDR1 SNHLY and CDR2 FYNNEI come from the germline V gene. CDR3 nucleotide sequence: TGTGCCAGCCTCAGAGGGCTAGCGAGCCATGAGCAGTTCTTC. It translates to CASLRGLASHEQFF.

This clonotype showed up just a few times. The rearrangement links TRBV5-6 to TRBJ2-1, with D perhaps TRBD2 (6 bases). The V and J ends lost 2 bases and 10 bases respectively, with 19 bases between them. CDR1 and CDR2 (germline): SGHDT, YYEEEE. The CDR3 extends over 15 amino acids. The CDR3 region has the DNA TGTGCCAGCAGCTTCGGGGAGGCCCGGTTTGTAGAGCAGTTCTTC. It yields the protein CASSFGEARFVEQFF.

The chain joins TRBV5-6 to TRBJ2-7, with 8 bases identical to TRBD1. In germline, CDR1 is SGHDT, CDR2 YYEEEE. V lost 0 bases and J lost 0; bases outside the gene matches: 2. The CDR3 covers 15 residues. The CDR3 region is CASSLVDRASYEQYF. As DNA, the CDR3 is TGTGCCAGCAGCTTGGTGGACAGGGCCTCCTACGAGCAGTACTTC.

CDR3 nucleotides: TGTGCCAGCAGTACCACAGGGGATAGCTCCTACGAGCAGTACTTC. As protein: CASSTTGDSSYEQYF. The chain carries TRBV28 and TRBJ2-7; TRBD1 agrees at 7 bases. From germline, CDR1 is MDHEN and CDR2 SYDVKM. The CDR3 contains 15 residues. With 5 bases clipped from V and 0 bases from J, the junction kept 7 bases outside the gene matches. The full variable domain, in which reference TRBV28 and TRBJ2-7 provide the parts outside the CDR3, is DVKVTQSSRYLVKRTGEKVFLECVQDMDHENMFWYRQDPGLGLRLIYFSYDVKMKEKGDIPEGYSVSREKKERFSLILESASTNQTSMYLCASSTTGDSSYEQYFGPGTRLTVT.

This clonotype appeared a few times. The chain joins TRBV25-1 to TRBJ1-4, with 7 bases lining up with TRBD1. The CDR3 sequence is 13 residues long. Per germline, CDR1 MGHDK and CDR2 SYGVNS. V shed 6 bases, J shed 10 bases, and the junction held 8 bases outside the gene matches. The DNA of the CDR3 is TGTGCCAGCAGCGGCTCAGGGGGTTTAAAACTGTTTTTT. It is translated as CASSGSGGLKLFF.

This chain's CDR3 is CASSSLGLATGYEQYF. CDR3 nucleotides: TGTGCCAGCAGTTCGCTGGGACTAGCCACAGGGTACGAGCAGTACTTC. V usage is TRBV6-2 or TRBV6-3 and J usage is TRBJ2-7; 9 nucleotides align to TRBD2. CDR3 size: 16 residues. V was pared by 4 bases and J by 4 bases, with 11 bases of the junction left unmatched. In germline, CDR1 is MNHEY, CDR2 SVGEGT.

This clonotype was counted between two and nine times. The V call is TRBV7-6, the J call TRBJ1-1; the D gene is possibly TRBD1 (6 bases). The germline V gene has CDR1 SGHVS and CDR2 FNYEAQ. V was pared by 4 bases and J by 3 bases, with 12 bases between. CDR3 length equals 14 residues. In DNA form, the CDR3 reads TGTGCCAGCAGCTCCAATCAGGGGTACACTGAAGCTTTCTTT. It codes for CASSSNQGYTEAFF.

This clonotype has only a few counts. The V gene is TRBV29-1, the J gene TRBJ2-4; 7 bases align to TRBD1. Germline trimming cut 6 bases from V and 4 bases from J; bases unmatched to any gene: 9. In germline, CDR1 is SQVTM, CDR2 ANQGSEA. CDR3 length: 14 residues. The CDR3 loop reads CSVFTTGWKNIQYF. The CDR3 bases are TGCAGCGTCTTTACGACAGGGTGGAAAAACATTCAGTACTTC.

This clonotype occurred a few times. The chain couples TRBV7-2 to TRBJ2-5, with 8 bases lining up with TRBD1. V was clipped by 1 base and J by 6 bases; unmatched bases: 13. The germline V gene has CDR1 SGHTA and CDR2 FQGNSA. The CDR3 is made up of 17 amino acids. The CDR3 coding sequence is TGTGCCAGCAGCTTAGGGGTTTTCAGGGGGCGAGGCCAGACCCAGTACTTC. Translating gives CASSLGVFRGRGQTQYF.

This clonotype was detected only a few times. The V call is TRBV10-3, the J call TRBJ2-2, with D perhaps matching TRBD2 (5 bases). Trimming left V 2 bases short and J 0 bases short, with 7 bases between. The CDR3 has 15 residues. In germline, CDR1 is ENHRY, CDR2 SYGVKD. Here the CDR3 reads CAISERGSNTGELFF. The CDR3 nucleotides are TGTGCCATCAGTGAGCGGGGATCGAACACCGGGGAGCTGTTTTTT.

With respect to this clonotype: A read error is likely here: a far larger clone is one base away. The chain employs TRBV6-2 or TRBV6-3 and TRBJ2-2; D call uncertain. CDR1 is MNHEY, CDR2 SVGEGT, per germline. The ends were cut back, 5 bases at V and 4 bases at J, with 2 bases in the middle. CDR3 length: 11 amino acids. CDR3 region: CASSTTGELFF. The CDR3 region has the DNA TGTGCCAGCAGTACCACCGGGGAGCTGTTTTTT.

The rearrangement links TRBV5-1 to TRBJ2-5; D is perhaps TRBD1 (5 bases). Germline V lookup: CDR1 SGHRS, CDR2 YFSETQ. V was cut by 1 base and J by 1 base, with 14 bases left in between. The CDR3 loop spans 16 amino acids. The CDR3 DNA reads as TGCGCCAGCAGCTTGCGAGTAAGGGGTGGCCAAGAGACCCAGTACTTC. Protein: CASSLRVRGGQETQYF.